This T cell receptor beta chain came from a study of blood T cell repertoires in COVID-19. The overall study: COVID-19 samples from acute and convalescent phases originated in the United States, Italy and Spain. Sample material is recorded as cDNA or gDNA derived from T cells, B-cell-depleted T cells, or PBMCs.

This clone was recorded only once. Per the study methods: How many nucleated cells were present was estimated from reference gene primer amplification. The assay was immunoSEQ multiplex PCR, and TCRdb's table has in-frame clones only and misses some. V and J calls and clone size follow that table, whereas D and trimming were derived from the DNA. The table has 200,000 to 300,000 clones, 70% to 90% seen once. The length of the CDR3 is 14 residues. Trimming removed 4 bases from V and 5 bases from J, with 12 bases in between. Germline CDR1 SGHNT, CDR2 YENEEA. V and J are TRBV11-3 and TRBJ2-1, with a possible D match to TRBD2 (5 bases). The sequenced material came from peripheral blood. The source is a man in his fifties or sixties with acute or convalescent COVID-19. Here the CDR3 DNA reads TGTGCCAGCAGCTCAGGACTGGGCCACAATGAGCAGTTCTTC. It is translated as CASSSGLGHNEQFF.